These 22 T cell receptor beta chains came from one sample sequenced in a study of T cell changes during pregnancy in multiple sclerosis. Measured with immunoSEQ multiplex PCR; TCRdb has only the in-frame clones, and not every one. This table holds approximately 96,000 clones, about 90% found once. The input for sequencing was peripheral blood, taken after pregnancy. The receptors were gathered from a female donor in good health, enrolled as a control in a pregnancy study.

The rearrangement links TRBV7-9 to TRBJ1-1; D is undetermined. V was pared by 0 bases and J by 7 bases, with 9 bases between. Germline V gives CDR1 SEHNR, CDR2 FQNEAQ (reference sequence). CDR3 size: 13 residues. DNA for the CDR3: TGTGCCAGCAGCTTAGCGTATGGCAGTGAAGCTTTCTTT. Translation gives CASSLAYGSEAFF.

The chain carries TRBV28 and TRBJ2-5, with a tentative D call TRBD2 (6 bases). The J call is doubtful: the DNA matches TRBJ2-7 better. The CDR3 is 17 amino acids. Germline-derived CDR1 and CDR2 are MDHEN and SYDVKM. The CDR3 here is CASSLDGIAESSYEQYF. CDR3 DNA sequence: TGTGCCAGCAGTCTCGACGGTATAGCGGAAAGCTCCTACGAGCAGTACTTC.

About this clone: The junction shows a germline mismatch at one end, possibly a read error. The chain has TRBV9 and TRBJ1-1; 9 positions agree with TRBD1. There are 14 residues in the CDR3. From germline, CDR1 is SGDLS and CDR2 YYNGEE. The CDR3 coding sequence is TGTGTCAGCAGCGTAACAGGGGGCAGTGGGGAAGCTTTCTTT. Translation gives CVSSVTGGSGEAFF.

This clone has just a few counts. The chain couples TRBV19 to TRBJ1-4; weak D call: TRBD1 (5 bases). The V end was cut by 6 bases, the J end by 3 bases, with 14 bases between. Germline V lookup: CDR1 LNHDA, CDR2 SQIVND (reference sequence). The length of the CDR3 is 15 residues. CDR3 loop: CASRTGPGANEKLFF. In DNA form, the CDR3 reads TGTGCCAGTAGAACGGGGCCGGGGGCTAATGAAAAACTGTTTTTT. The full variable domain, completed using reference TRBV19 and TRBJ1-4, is DGGITQSPKYLFRKEGQNVTLSCEQNLNHDAMYWYRQDPGQGLRLIYYSQIVNDFQKGDIAEGYSVSREKKESFPLTVTSAQKNPTAFYLCASRTGPGANEKLFFGSGTQLSVL.

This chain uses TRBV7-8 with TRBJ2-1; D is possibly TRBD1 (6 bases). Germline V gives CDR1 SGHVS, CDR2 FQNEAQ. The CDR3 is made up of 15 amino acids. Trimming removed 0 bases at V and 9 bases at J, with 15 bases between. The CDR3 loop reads CASSLALVRGTEQFF. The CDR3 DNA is TGTGCCAGCAGCTTAGCGCTAGTGAGGGGGACTGAGCAGTTCTTC.

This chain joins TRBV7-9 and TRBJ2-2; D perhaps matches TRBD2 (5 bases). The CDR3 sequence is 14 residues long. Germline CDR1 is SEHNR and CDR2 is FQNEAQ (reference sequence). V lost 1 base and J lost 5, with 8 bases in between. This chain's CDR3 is CASSLVPGTGELFF. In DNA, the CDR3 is TGTGCCAGCAGCTTAGTTCCGGGAACCGGGGAGCTGTTTTTT. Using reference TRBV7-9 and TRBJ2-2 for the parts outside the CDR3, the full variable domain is DTGVSQNPRHKITKRGQNVTFRCDPISEHNRLYWYRQTLGQGPEFLTYFQNEAQLEKSRLLSDRFSAERPKGSFSTLEIQRTEQGDSAMYLCASSLVPGTGELFFGEGSRLTVL.

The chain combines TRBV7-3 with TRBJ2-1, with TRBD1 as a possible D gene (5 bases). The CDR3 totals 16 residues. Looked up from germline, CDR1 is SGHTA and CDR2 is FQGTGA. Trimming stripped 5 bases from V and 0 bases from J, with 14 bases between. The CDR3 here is CASSADRASSYNEQFF. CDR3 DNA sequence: TGTGCCAGCAGCGCCGACAGAGCTAGCTCCTACAATGAGCAGTTCTTC.

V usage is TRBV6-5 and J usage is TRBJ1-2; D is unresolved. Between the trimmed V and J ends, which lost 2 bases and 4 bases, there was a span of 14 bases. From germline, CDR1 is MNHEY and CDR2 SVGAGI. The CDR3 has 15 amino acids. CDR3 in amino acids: CASSYDSDFFYGYTF. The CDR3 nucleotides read TGTGCCAGCAGTTACGATTCAGACTTTTTCTATGGCTACACCTTC.

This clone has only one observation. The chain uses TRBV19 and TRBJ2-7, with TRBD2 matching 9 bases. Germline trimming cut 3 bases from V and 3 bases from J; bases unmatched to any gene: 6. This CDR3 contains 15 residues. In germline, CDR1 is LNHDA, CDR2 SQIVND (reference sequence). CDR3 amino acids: CASSIVTSGSYEQYF. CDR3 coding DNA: TGTGCCAGTAGTATCGTGACTAGCGGTAGCTACGAGCAGTACTTC. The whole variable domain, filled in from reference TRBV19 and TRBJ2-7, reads DGGITQSPKYLFRKEGQNVTLSCEQNLNHDAMYWYRQDPGQGLRLIYYSQIVNDFQKGDIAEGYSVSREKKESFPLTVTSAQKNPTAFYLCASSIVTSGSYEQYFGPGTRLTVT.

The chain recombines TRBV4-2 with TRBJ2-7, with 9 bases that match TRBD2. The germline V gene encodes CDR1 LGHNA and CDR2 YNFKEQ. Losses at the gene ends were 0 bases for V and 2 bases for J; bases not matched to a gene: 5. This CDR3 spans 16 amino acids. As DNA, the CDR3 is TGTGCCAGCAGCCAAGATGGGACTAGCCCGGCCTACGAGCAGTACTTC. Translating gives CASSQDGTSPAYEQYF.

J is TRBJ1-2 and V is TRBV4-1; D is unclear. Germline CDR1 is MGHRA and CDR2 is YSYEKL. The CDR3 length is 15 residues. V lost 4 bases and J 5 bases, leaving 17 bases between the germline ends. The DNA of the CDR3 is TGCGCCAGCAGCCCCGTGGCGGGGTCGCTATATGGCTACACCTTC. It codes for CASSPVAGSLYGYTF.

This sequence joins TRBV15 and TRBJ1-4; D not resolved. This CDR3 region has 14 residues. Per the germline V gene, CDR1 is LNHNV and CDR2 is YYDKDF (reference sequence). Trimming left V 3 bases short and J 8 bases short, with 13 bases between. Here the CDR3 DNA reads TGTGCCACCAGCAGTGGAACAGTCTCCGAAAAACTGTTTTTT. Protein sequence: CATSSGTVSEKLFF.

Here the CDR3 DNA reads TGTGCCAGCAGTCCCATCGGGTTAACAGGGCGCGACTATGGCTACACCTTC. Protein product: CASSPIGLTGRDYGYTF. This sequence joins TRBV27 and TRBJ1-2, with D maybe TRBD1 (6 bases). The CDR3 loop spans 17 amino acids. Germline values: CDR1 MNHEY, CDR2 SMNVEV (reference sequence). Deletions cut 5 bases from V and 3 bases from J, with 22 bases between.

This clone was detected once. CDR3 amino acids: CASNLQGPNTEAFF. CDR3 in DNA: TGTGCCAGCAACCTACAGGGGCCGAACACTGAAGCTTTCTTT. This chain connects TRBV6-5 to TRBJ1-1; 7 positions match TRBD1. CDR3 length: 14 residues. V gave up 7 bases and J gave up 1 base; unmatched junction bases: 6. Germline CDR1 and CDR2: MNHEY and SVGAGI.

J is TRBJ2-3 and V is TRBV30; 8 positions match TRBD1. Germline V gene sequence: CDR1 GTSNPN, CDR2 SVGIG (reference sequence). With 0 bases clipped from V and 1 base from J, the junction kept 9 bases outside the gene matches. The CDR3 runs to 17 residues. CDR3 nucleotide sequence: TGTGCCTGGAGTGTACAGGCAGGGGGCGGACGCACAGATACGCAGTATTTT. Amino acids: CAWSVQAGGGRTDTQYF.

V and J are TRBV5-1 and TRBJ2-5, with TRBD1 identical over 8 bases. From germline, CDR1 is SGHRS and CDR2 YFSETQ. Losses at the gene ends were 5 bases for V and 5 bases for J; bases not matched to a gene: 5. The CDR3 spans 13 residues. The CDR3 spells CASSLRGPETQYF. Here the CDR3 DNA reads TGCGCCAGCAGTCTCAGGGGGCCGGAGACCCAGTACTTC.

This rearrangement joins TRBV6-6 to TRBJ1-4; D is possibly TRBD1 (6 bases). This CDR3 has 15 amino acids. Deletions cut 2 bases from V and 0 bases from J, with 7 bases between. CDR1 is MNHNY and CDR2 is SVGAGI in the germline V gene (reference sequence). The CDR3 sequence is CASSYPGATNEKLFF. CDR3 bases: TGTGCCAGCAGTTACCCAGGGGCAACTAATGAAAAACTGTTTTTT.

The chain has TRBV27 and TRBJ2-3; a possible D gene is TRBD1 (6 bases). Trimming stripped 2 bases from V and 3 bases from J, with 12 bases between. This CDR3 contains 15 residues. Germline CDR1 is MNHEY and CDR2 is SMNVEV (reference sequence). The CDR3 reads CASSLIQGTTDTQYF. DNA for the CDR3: TGTGCCAGCAGTTTAATACAGGGTACAACAGATACGCAGTATTTT.

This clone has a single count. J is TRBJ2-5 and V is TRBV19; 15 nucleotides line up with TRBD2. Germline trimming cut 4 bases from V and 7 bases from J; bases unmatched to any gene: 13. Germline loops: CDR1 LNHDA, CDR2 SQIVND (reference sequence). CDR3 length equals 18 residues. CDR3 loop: CASSRGTSGRQVGVTQYF. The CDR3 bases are TGTGCCAGTAGTAGGGGGACTAGCGGGAGGCAGGTGGGGGTGACCCAGTACTTC. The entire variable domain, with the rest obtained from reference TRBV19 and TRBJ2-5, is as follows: DGGITQSPKYLFRKEGQNVTLSCEQNLNHDAMYWYRQDPGQGLRLIYYSQIVNDFQKGDIAEGYSVSREKKESFPLTVTSAQKNPTAFYLCASSRGTSGRQVGVTQYFGPGTRLLVL.

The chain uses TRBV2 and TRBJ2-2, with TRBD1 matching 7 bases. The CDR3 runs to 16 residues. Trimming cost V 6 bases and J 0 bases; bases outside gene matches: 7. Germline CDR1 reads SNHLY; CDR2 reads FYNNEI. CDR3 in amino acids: CASREGAGANTGELFF. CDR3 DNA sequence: TGTGCCAGCAGAGAGGGGGCGGGCGCGAACACCGGGGAGCTGTTTTTT.

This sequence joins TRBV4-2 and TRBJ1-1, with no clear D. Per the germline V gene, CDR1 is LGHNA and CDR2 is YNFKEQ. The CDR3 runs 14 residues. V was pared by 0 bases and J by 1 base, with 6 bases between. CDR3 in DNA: TGTGCCAGCAGCCAAGATACAGCGAACACTGAAGCTTTCTTT. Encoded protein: CASSQDTANTEAFF.

The CDR3 DNA follows: TGCGCCAGCAGCAAAAGAGGGGGGACAGCCAATGAGCAGTTCTTC. Residues: CASSKRGGTANEQFF. V and J are TRBV4-1 and TRBJ2-1; D is perhaps TRBD1 (7 bases). This CDR3 region has 15 residues. V shed 5 bases and J shed 6 bases, with 17 bases lying between them. Germline lookup yields CDR1 MGHRA and CDR2 YSYEKL.